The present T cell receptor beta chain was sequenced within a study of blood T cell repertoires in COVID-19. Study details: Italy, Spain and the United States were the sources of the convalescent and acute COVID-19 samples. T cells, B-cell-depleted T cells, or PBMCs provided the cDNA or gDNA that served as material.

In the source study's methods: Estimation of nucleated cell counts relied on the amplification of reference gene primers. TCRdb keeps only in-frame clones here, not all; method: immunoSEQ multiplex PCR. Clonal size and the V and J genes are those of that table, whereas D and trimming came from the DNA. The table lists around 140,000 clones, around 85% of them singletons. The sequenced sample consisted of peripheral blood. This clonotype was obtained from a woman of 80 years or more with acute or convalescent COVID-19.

CDR3 nucleotides: TGTGCTAGTGGTTTGGTGGGACAGGGGACAGATACGCAGTATTTT. It translates to CASGLVGQGTDTQYF. The V gene is TRBV12-5, the J gene TRBJ2-3; 10 bases agree with TRBD1. V dropped 0 bases and J dropped 3; count of bases not matched to a gene: 0. Germline-derived CDR1 and CDR2 are LGHNT and FRNRAP. CDR3 size: 15 residues.